This T cell receptor (beta chain) emerged from a study of Ad26.COV2.S vaccination and SARS-CoV-2 variants. Study-level points and caveats: Spike-specific TCR breadth in vaccine recipients exceeded that seen in placebo recipients.

The treatment: 15 to 20 received Ad26.COV2.S at low or high dose, single or two shots; 5 received placebo; per-sample allocation not given. At day 63 after the first vaccine or placebo injection, samples were drawn. An Ad26 vector was used to express Wuhan-strain SARS-CoV-2 spike as the vaccine. As regards this clone: The antigen remains unidentified.

Measured with immunoSEQ multiplex PCR; TCRdb has only the in-frame clones, and not every one. The sample has a few hundred thousand clones, almost 90% seen once. CDR1 is MGHDK, CDR2 SYGVNS, per germline. V lost 4 bases, J lost 5 bases, and 14 bases stayed unmatched. The CDR3 spans 17 residues. Sample: peripheral blood, taken in a trial of Ad26.COV2.S vaccine versus placebo. The chain employs TRBV25-1 and TRBJ2-5, with 9 nucleotides matching TRBD1. This sequence originates from a person aged 18 to 59 who received the Ad26.COV2.S COVID-19 vaccine or a placebo. For the CDR3, the DNA is TGTGCCAGCAGTGTAAACACAGGGGGCGCCCCGAGGGAGACCCAGTACTTC. This gives the protein CASSVNTGGAPRETQYF.